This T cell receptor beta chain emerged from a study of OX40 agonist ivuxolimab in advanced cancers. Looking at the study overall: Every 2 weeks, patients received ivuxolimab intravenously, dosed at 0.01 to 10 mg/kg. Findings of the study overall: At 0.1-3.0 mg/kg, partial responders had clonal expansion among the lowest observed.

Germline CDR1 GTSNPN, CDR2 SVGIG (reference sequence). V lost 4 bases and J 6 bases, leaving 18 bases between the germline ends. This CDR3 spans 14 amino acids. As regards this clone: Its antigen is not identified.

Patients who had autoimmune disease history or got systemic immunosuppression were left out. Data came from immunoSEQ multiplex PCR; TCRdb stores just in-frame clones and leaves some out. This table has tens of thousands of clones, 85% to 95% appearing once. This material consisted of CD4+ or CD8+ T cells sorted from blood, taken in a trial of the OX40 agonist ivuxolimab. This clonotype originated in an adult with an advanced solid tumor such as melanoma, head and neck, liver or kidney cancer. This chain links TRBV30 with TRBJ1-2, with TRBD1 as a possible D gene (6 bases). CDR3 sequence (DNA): TGTGCCTGGATGGCAGGATCAGGGGATAATGGCTACACCTTC. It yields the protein CAWMAGSGDNGYTF.